A single sample is the source of the 14 T cell receptor beta chains below, sequenced in a study of technical replicates of blood from a few donors. Measured with immunoSEQ multiplex PCR; TCRdb has only the in-frame clones, and not every one. Found here are 98,000 or so clones, about 95% of them singletons; the top ten hold more than 0.2%. The sequenced sample consisted of T cells isolated from PBMCs. The origin of the receptors is a human donor in good health.

This clone was picked up one time. The chain is built from TRBV19 and TRBJ2-3; perhaps TRBD2 as D (5 bases). With 5 bases removed from V and 1 base from J, the gap between germline ends came to 19 bases. Germline values: CDR1 LNHDA, CDR2 SQIVND (reference sequence). The CDR3 totals 17 residues. CDR3 in DNA: TGTGCCAGTAGTTCAGAGGGTCCTAGCTCTCGCACAGATACGCAGTATTTT. It is translated as CASSSEGPSSRTDTQYF.

The chain links TRBV9 to TRBJ2-7, with TRBD2 matching over 9 bases. Per the germline V gene, CDR1 is SGDLS and CDR2 is YYNGEE. The CDR3 contains 15 residues. V shed 0 bases, J shed 2 bases, and the junction held 3 bases outside the gene matches. The CDR3 sequence: CASSVEGGRAYEQYF. The CDR3 region has the DNA TGTGCCAGCAGCGTAGAGGGCGGGAGGGCCTACGAGCAGTACTTC.

This sequence joins TRBV28 and TRBJ1-2, with 10 positions matching TRBD1. V gave up 5 bases and J gave up 4 bases; unmatched junction bases: 4. Germline CDR1 reads MDHEN; CDR2 reads SYDVKM. The CDR3 is 14 amino acids. The CDR3 nucleotides read TGTGCCAGCAGTACCCGGGACAGGGGCTATGGCTACACCTTC. Encoded protein: CASSTRDRGYGYTF.

The V call is TRBV21-1, the J call TRBJ1-2; the tabulated D call, TRBD1, remains unverified against the DNA. TRBV21-1 is reported as a pseudogene. The CDR3 is made up of 16 amino acids. The CDR3 here is CASSKALGQGNYGYTF. The DNA for the CDR3 is TGTGCCAGCAGCAAGGCTCTCGGACAGGGTAACTATGGCTACACCTTC.

The genes are TRBV27 and TRBJ1-5; 7 bases line up with TRBD1. Per the germline V gene, CDR1 is MNHEY and CDR2 is SMNVEV (reference sequence). CDR3 size: 13 residues. Trimming removed 6 bases from V and 2 bases from J; junction bases left unmatched: 1. The CDR3 DNA reads as TGTGCCAGCAGCACAGGGGGCAATCAGCCCCAGCATTTT. Translating gives CASSTGGNQPQHF.

This chain connects TRBV27 to TRBJ2-5; TRBD2 aligns across 9 bases. J was trimmed by 5 bases and V by 3 bases; bases with no gene match: 7. Germline CDR1 and CDR2: MNHEY and SMNVEV (reference sequence). The CDR3 is 15 amino acids. CDR3 sequence reads: CASSFGGRARETQYF. DNA for the CDR3: TGTGCCAGCAGTTTCGGCGGGAGGGCCCGTGAGACCCAGTACTTC.

The rearrangement joins TRBV28 to TRBJ2-1; 10 positions agree with TRBD2. Trimming took 2 bases from V and 9 from J; bases not matched to a gene: 13. CDR3 length equals 17 residues. From germline, CDR1 is MDHEN and CDR2 SYDVKM. CDR3 coding DNA: TGTGCCAGCAGTTTACGGAGTCTAGCGGGAGACCTGGGTGAGCAGTTCTTC. Its translation: CASSLRSLAGDLGEQFF.

The gene calls are TRBV9 and TRBJ1-2, with a possible D match to TRBD1 (6 bases). This CDR3 region has 14 residues. V gave up 3 bases and J gave up 6 bases, with 15 bases separating them. Looked up from germline, CDR1 is SGDLS and CDR2 is YYNGEE. CDR3 in DNA: TGTGCCAGCAGCGCGGGACACCCGGGCGATGGCTACACCTTC. Translation gives CASSAGHPGDGYTF.

The chain is built from TRBV28 and TRBJ2-3; D gene uncertain. This CDR3 region has 12 residues. V lost 2 bases to trimming and J lost 6 bases, with 6 bases between them. Germline V gene lookup returns CDR1 MDHEN and CDR2 SYDVKM. The CDR3 bases are TGTGCCAGCAGTTTACTCCTTGATACGCAGTATTTT. This gives the protein CASSLLLDTQYF. The entire variable domain, with the rest obtained from reference TRBV28 and TRBJ2-3, is as follows: DVKVTQSSRYLVKRTGEKVFLECVQDMDHENMFWYRQDPGLGLRLIYFSYDVKMKEKGDIPEGYSVSREKKERFSLILESASTNQTSMYLCASSLLLDTQYFGPGTRLTVL.

The CDR3 nucleotides are TGTGCCAGCTCCAGACAGGGGGCTGAGTCAGAGACCCAGTACTTC. Translating it yields CASSRQGAESETQYF. This rearrangement joins TRBV2 to TRBJ2-5, with TRBD1 identical over 10 bases. The V gene's germline CDR1 is SNHLY and CDR2 FYNNEI. With 8 bases clipped from V and 4 bases from J, the junction kept 10 bases outside the gene matches. The CDR3 has 15 amino acids.

A single count supports this clone. The chain is built from TRBV27 and TRBJ1-3, with D perhaps matching TRBD1 (5 bases). Germline-derived CDR1 and CDR2 are MNHEY and SMNVEV (reference sequence). Trimming stripped 5 bases from V and 1 base from J, with 21 bases between. CDR3 length equals 18 residues. The CDR3 sequence: CASSPLGGGGMSGNTIYF. The CDR3 coding sequence is TGTGCCAGCAGTCCCCTGGGGGGTGGTGGAATGTCTGGAAACACCATATATTTT.

The chain is built from TRBV28 and TRBJ2-7, with 10 bases identical to TRBD2. The CDR3 covers 17 residues. CDR1 MDHEN and CDR2 SYDVKM come from the germline V gene. Unmatched junction bases numbered 15, after V lost 6 bases and J lost 4 bases. The CDR3: CASSKFASGRAVYEQYF. DNA for the CDR3: TGTGCCAGCAGCAAATTCGCAAGCGGGAGGGCCGTGTACGAGCAGTACTTC.

The rearrangement uses TRBV7-8 and TRBJ1-5, with D maybe TRBD1 (6 bases). The germline V gene encodes CDR1 SGHVS and CDR2 FQNEAQ. The CDR3 is 17 residues long. V lost 4 bases, J lost 0 bases, and 16 bases lay in between. CDR3 nucleotide sequence: TGTGCCAGCAGCTCAGAGGACAGTCTATATAGCAATCAGCCCCAGCATTTT. Protein product: CASSSEDSLYSNQPQHF.

This chain uses TRBV27 with TRBJ1-2; a weak D match, TRBD1 (5 bases). Germline lookup yields CDR1 MNHEY and CDR2 SMNVEV (reference sequence). The ends were cut back, 5 bases at V and 11 bases at J, with 36 bases in the middle. The CDR3 consists of 19 residues. The CDR3: CASSNGGVMASEGIRGYTF. The CDR3 nucleotides are TGTGCCAGCAGTAATGGGGGGGTTATGGCCTCTGAGGGGATACGGGGTTACACCTTC.